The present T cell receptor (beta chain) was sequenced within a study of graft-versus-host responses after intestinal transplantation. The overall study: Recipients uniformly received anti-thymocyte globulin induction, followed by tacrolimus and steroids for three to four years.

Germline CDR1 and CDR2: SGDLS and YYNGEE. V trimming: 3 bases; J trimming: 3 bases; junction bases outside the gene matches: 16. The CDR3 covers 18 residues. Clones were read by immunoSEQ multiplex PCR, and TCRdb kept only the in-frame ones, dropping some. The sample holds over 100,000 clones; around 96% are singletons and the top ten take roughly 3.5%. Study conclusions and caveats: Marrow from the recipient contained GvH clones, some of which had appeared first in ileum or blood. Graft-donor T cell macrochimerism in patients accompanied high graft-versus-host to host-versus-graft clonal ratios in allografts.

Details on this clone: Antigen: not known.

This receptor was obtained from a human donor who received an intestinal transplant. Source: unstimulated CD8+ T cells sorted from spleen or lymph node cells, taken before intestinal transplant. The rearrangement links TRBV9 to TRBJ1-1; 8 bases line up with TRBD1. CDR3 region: CASSDTNSPTGAYTEAFF. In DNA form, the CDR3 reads TGTGCCAGCAGCGATACAAACAGCCCGACAGGGGCGTACACTGAAGCTTTCTTT.